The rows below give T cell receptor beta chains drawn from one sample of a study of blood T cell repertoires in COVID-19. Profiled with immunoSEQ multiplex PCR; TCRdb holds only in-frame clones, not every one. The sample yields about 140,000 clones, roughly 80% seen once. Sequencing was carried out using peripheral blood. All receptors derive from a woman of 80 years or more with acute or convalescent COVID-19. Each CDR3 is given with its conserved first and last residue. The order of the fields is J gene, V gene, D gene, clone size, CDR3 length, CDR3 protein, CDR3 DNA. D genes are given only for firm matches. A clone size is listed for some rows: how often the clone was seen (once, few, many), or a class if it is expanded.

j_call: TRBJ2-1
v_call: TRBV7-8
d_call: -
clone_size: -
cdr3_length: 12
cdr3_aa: CASSYSYNEQFF
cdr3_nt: TGTGCCAGCAGCTACAGCTACAATGAGCAGTTCTTC

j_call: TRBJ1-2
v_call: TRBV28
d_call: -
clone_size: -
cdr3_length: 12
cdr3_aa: CASRSNSYGYTF
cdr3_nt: TGTGCCAGCAGATCGAACTCCTATGGCTACACCTTC

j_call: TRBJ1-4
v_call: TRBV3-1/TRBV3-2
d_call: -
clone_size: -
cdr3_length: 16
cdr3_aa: CASSPSPGQPNEKLFF
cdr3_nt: TGTGCCAGCAGCCCCTCCCCAGGACAGCCTAATGAAAAACTGTTTTTT

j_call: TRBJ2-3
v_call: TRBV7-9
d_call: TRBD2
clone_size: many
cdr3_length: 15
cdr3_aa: CASSPNRLAADTQYF
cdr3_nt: TGTGCCAGCAGCCCCAACAGACTAGCGGCAGATACGCAGTATTTT

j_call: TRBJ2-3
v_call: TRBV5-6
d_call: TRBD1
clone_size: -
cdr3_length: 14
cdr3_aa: CASSHRGRLDTQYF
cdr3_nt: TGTGCCAGCAGCCACAGGGGGCGTCTCGATACGCAGTATTTT

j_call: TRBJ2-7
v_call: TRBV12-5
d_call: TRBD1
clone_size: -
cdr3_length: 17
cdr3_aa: CASGLPDPGTGPYEQYF
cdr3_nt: TGTGCTAGTGGTTTGCCTGACCCCGGGACAGGGCCCTACGAGCAGTACTTC

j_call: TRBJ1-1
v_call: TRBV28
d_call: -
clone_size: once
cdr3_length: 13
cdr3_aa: CASLHRYNTEAFF
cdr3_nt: TGTGCCAGCCTTCACAGGTACAACACTGAAGCTTTCTTT

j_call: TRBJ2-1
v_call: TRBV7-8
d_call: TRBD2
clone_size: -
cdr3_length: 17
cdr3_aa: CASSPPRRLAIYNEQFF
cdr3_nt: TGTGCCAGCAGCCCCCCGAGGCGACTAGCGATATACAATGAGCAGTTCTTC

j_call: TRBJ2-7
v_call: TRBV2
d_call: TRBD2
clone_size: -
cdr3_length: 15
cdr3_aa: CASRVSGGLVGEQYF
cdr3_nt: TGTGCCAGCAGGGTTAGCGGGGGGCTCGTTGGCGAGCAGTACTTC

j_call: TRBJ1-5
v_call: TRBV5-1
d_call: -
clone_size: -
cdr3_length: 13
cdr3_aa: CASSSEGNQPQHF
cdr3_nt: TGCGCCAGCAGCTCGGAGGGGAATCAGCCCCAGCATTTT

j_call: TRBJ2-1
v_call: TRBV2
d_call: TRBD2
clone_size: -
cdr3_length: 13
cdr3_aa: CASRGLAYNEQFF
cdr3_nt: TGTGCCAGCAGGGGACTAGCTTACAATGAGCAGTTCTTC

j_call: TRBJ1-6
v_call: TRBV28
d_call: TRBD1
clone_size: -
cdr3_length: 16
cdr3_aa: CASSFPPGQGNSPLHF
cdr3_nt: TGTGCCAGCAGTTTCCCACCGGGACAGGGAAATTCACCCCTCCACTTT

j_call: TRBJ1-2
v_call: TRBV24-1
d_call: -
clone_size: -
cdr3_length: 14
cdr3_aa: CAISPRHFNYGYTF
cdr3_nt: TGTGCCATTTCCCCTAGGCACTTTAACTATGGCTACACCTTC

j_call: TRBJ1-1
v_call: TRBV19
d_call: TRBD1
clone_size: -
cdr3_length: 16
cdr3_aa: CASSMGQDIMNTEAFF
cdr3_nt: TGTGCCAGTAGTATGGGACAGGATATCATGAACACTGAAGCTTTCTTT

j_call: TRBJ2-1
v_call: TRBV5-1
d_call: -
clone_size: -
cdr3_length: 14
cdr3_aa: CASSLGQGGDEQFF
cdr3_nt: TGCGCCAGCAGCTTGGGGCAGGGAGGAGATGAGCAGTTCTTC

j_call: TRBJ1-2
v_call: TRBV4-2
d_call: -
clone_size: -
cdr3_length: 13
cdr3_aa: CASSPRGGNGYTF
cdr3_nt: TGTGCCAGCAGCCCCCGGGGAGGGAATGGCTACACCTTC

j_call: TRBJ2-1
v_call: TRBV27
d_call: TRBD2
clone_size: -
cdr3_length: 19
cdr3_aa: CASSSSGLAGGISYNEQFF
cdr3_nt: TGTGCCAGCAGTTCGTCGGGACTAGCGGGAGGGATATCCTACAATGAGCAGTTCTTC

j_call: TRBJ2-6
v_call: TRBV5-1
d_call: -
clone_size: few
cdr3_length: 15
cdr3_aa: CASSFLSSGANVLTF
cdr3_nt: TGCGCCAGCAGCTTTCTCAGCTCTGGGGCCAACGTCCTGACTTTC

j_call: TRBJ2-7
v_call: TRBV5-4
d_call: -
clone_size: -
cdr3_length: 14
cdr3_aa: CASSLAGTPYEQYF
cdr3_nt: TGTGCCAGCAGCTTGGCGGGTACCCCCTACGAGCAGTACTTC

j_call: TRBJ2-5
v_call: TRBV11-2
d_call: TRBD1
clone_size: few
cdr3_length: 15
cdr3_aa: CASSSLTGREETQYF
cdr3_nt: TGTGCCAGCAGCTCCTTGACAGGGAGAGAGGAGACCCAGTACTTC

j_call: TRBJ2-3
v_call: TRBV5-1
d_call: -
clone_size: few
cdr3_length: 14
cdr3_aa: CASSLITSEGTQYF
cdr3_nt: TGCGCCAGCAGCTTAATCACTAGTGAGGGAACGCAGTATTTT

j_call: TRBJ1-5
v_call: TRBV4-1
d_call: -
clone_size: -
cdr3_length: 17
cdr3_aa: CASSQAPLPAGHQPQHF
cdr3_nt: TGCGCCAGCAGCCAAGCGCCGTTGCCGGCAGGCCATCAGCCCCAGCATTTT

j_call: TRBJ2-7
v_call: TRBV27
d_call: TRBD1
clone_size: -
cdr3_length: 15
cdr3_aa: CASSIDRGTYYEQYF
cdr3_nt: TGTGCCAGCAGCATTGACAGGGGTACTTACTACGAGCAGTACTTC

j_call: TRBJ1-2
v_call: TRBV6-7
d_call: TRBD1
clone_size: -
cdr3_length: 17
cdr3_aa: CASRAGTGAFNRYGYTF
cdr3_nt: TGTGCCAGCAGGGCCGGGACAGGGGCTTTTAACCGCTATGGCTACACCTTC

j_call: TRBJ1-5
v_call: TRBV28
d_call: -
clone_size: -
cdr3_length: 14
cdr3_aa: CASSFPGRVQPQHF
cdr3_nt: TGTGCCAGCAGTTTTCCCGGGAGGGTTCAGCCCCAGCATTTT